This TCR beta chain was sequenced in a study of tumor and adjacent non-tumor tissue in lung cancer. This clonotype was seen a single time. Germline is not matched at one junction end, which may reflect a read error. TCRbeta libraries were built with three rounds of nested PCR, modified from ARM-PCR. TCRdb used MiXCR to reprocess the multiplex PCR reads, holding one entry per CDR3 protein. The repertoire includes 200,000 to 250,000 distinct CDR3 sequences, 70% to 75% of them detected once, and under 30% sits in the top ten. This sample's RNA came from whole unsorted tissue. The V gene's germline CDR1 is DFQATT and CDR2 SNEGSKA (reference sequence). The CDR3 has 14 amino acids.

Material for sequencing was lung tumor tissue. This rearrangement joins TRBV20-1 to TRBJ2-7, with 13 bases fitting TRBD2. The TCR comes from a man between 60 and 75 years old with non-small cell lung cancer. The CDR3 here is CSARATSGRDEQHF. CDR3 in DNA: TGCAGTGCTAGAGCAACTAGCGGGAGGGACGAGCAGCACTTC.